Reported below is one T cell receptor (beta chain). This record comes from a study of blood T cell repertoires in COVID-19. As originally analysed: Nucleated cell counts were estimated from reference gene primer amplification. Sequencing used immunoSEQ multiplex PCR; TCRdb keeps in-frame clones, though not all of them. V, J and clone size are those of that table, while D and trimming were read from the DNA. Of 250,000 to 300,000 clones listed, about four fifths are singletons. Researchers sorted participants into cohorts using their self-reported clinical history. Before they entered the study, exposed participants had met a COVID-19 case within 2 weeks. The CDR3 has 15 residues. V lost 1 base, J lost 8 bases, and 6 bases stayed unmatched. The germline CDR1 and CDR2 sequences are SGHNT and YYREEE (reference sequence).

Material: PBMCs or T cells enriched from blood (not recorded which). The V call is TRBV5-4, the J call TRBJ2-1; 10 positions match TRBD2. The TCR sequence derives from a man aged 35 to 55 who had been exposed to COVID-19. The CDR3 sequence is CASSLPLAGADEQFF. In DNA, the CDR3 is TGTGCCAGCAGCTTGCCCCTAGCGGGGGCGGATGAGCAGTTCTTC.